The 24 T cell receptor beta chains below all came from one sample that was sequenced in a study of spatial heterogeneity in lung cancer. Notes on the study in general: The number of expanded tumor alpha and beta chains correlated with mutation number.

Their recognized antigens are unknown. MiXCR, applied by TCRdb to the 5' RACE reads, yields one record per CDR3 protein. The sample holds 15,000 to 20,000 distinct CDR3 sequences; about 6.1% are singletons and the top ten take approximately 10%. Time point in this sample: sample taken at primary tumor resection. Sample: lung tumor tissue, taken at surgery. The receptors were sampled from a female donor with early-stage non-small cell lung cancer.

This clonotype qualifies as medium-sized. This beta chain represents an off-target read in a library built for alpha chains; its size is of limited meaning. This rearrangement joins TRBV28 to TRBJ2-2; TRBD2 aligns across 10 bases. This CDR3 region has 14 residues. With 6 bases clipped from V and 6 bases from J, the junction kept 4 bases outside the gene matches. Looked up from germline, CDR1 is MDHEN and CDR2 is SYDVKM. CDR3 amino acids: CASSTGLAAGELFF. Written as DNA, the CDR3 is TGTGCCAGCAGCACAGGACTAGCGGCCGGGGAGCTGTTTTTT.

This clonotype was seen at least ten times. Within a library made for alpha chains, this beta chain is off target, and its count is uninformative. The chain couples TRBV3-1 to TRBJ2-1; 7 positions agree with TRBD2. The junction had 2 bases not matched to a gene; V was cut back by 3 bases and J by 3 bases. Germline V gene lookup returns CDR1 LGHDT and CDR2 YNNKEL (reference sequence). CDR3 length: 14 residues. The CDR3 is CASSHSSGYNEQFF. CDR3 sequence (DNA): TGTGCCAGCAGCCACTCTAGCGGCTACAATGAGCAGTTCTTC.

Ten or more counts support this clonotype. This beta chain is off target for a library built for alpha chains, so its abundance means little. The chain carries TRBV5-1 and TRBJ2-2; D may correspond to TRBD1 or TRBD2 (5 bases each). Germline loops: CDR1 SGHRS, CDR2 YFSETQ. This CDR3 region has 18 residues. The ends were cut back, 4 bases at V and 0 bases at J, with 19 bases in the middle. The CDR3 nucleotides read TGCGCCAGCAGCAAACGTCCCGGGACCACCGCGAACACCGGGGAGCTGTTTTTT. It codes for CASSKRPGTTANTGELFF.

This clonotype was seen ten or more times. Being off target in a library aimed at alpha chains, this beta chain has a size of little meaning. CDR3 coding DNA: TGTGCCAGCAGCTTAGATGACGAGCAGTACTTC. Protein: CASSLDDEQYF. The chain couples TRBV7-9 to TRBJ2-7; D call uncertain. The CDR3 has 11 residues. Germline CDR1 reads SEHNR; CDR2 reads FQNEAQ (reference sequence). V lost 1 base and J lost 5, with 3 bases in between.

This clonotype has a count of ten or more. Since the library was made to target alpha chains, this beta chain is a stray read and its abundance is not meaningful. The chain links TRBV29-1 to TRBJ2-1; no clear D gene. CDR3 length: 13 amino acids. Trimming stripped 1 base from V and 6 bases from J, with 10 bases between. Germline V lookup: CDR1 SQVTM, CDR2 ANQGSEA. This CDR3 is CSVEGVGFNEQFF. DNA of the CDR3: TGCAGCGTTGAAGGTGTCGGGTTCAATGAGCAGTTCTTC.

This clonotype was counted ten times or more. The library was prepared for alpha chains; this beta chain is a stray read, so its frequency means little. The chain uses TRBV7-3 and TRBJ2-5; D might be TRBD1 (6 bases). The CDR3 sequence is 14 residues long. Trimming shortened V by 0 bases and J by 5 bases, and 10 bases separated the two germline ends. In germline, CDR1 is SGHTA, CDR2 FQGTGA. The CDR3 loop reads CASSLTGRGETQYF. The CDR3 nucleotides are TGTGCCAGCAGCTTAACTGGAAGGGGGGAGACCCAGTACTTC.

The sample holds many counts of this clonotype. This beta chain is an unintended read in a library built for alpha chains; its size means little. The chain carries TRBV9 and TRBJ2-7, with unresolved D. Germline lookup yields CDR1 SGDLS and CDR2 YYNGEE. V was trimmed by 4 bases and J by 0 bases, leaving 8 bases between them. This CDR3 has 13 residues. The CDR3 region has the DNA TGTGCCAGCAGCCCCGAGCGCTCCTACGAGCAGTACTTC. Encoded protein: CASSPERSYEQYF.

There are many counts of this clonotype. With the library built for alpha chains, this beta chain is off target and its frequency is not meaningful. The gene calls are TRBV2 and TRBJ1-2; D uncertain. The CDR3 sequence is 13 residues long. V lost 1 base and J 2 bases, leaving 5 bases between the germline ends. Germline loops: CDR1 SNHLY, CDR2 FYNNEI. Written as DNA, the CDR3 is TGTGCCAGCAGTGAAGAGGGAAACTATGGCTACACCTTC. Its translation is CASSEEGNYGYTF.

This clonotype was recorded at least ten times. Little can be read into the size of this beta chain, an off-target read in a library designed for alpha chains. The genes are TRBV28 and TRBJ2-3; no clear D gene. The ends were cut back, 3 bases at V and 6 bases at J, with 7 bases in the middle. This CDR3 has 12 residues. CDR1 and CDR2 from the germline V gene are MDHEN and SYDVKM. This chain's CDR3 is CASSLGQDTQYF. The CDR3 DNA reads TGTGCCAGCAGTTTGGGTCAGGATACGCAGTATTTT.

This clonotype was seen repeatedly, ten times or more. This beta chain is off target for a library built for alpha chains, so its abundance means little. The chain is built from TRBV9 and TRBJ2-7; a possible D gene is TRBD1 (6 bases). Trimming cost V 4 bases and J 2 bases, with 13 bases left between them. This CDR3 spans 14 amino acids. Per the germline V gene, CDR1 is SGDLS and CDR2 is YYNGEE. The CDR3 protein is CASSPRQAPYEQYF. CDR3 sequence (DNA): TGTGCCAGCAGCCCTCGACAGGCCCCCTACGAGCAGTACTTC. The full variable domain, in which reference TRBV9 and TRBJ2-7 provide the parts outside the CDR3, is DSGVTQTPKHLITATGQRVTLRCSPRSGDLSVYWYQQSLDQGLQFLIQYYNGEERAKGNILERFSAQQFPDLHSELNLSSLELGDSALYFCASSPRQAPYEQYFGPGTRLTVT.

Comment on this clonotype: A library prepared for alpha chains yielded this beta chain as an off-target read; its size is of little meaning. The chain combines TRBV20-1 with TRBJ2-1, with D perhaps matching TRBD1 or TRBD2 (5 bases each). Germline V gene lookup returns CDR1 DFQATT and CDR2 SNEGSKA (reference sequence). V lost 7 bases to trimming and J lost 2 bases, with 15 bases between them. This CDR3 has 14 residues. CDR3 region: CSVSSRGAYNEQFF. CDR3 coding DNA: TGCAGTGTTTCCTCCAGAGGGGCCTACAATGAGCAGTTCTTC.

This clonotype was recorded at least ten times. This beta chain was picked up by a library intended for alpha chains and is off target, so its count carries little meaning. V gene TRBV7-2 combines with J gene TRBJ2-3, with D perhaps matching TRBD2 (6 bases). Trimming pared 4 bases from V and 4 bases from J, leaving 21 bases between. The germline V gene encodes CDR1 SGHTA and CDR2 FQGNSA. This CDR3 contains 17 residues. This CDR3 is CASSSSPSGSWADTQYF. CDR3 DNA: TGTGCCAGCAGCTCTAGTCCCTCCGGGAGTTGGGCAGATACGCAGTATTTT.

A note on this clonotype: With the library built for alpha chains, this beta chain is off target and its frequency is not meaningful. The chain uses TRBV5-1 and TRBJ2-3; D might be TRBD2 (5 bases). The CDR3 runs 16 residues. Germline V gene data show CDR1 as SGHRS and CDR2 as YFSETQ. V was pared by 0 bases and J by 4 bases, with 15 bases between. This chain's CDR3 is CASSLGHEGEADTQYF. CDR3 coding DNA: TGCGCCAGCAGCTTGGGGCATGAGGGAGAGGCAGATACGCAGTATTTT. The full variable domain, its missing parts supplied by reference TRBV5-1 and TRBJ2-3, is KAGVTQTPRYLIKTRGQQVTLSCSPISGHRSVSWYQQTPGQGLQFLFEYFSETQRNKGNFPGRFSGRQFSNSRSEMNVSTLELGDSALYLCASSLGHEGEADTQYFGPGTRLTVL.

This clonotype was picked up many times. This beta chain came through as a stray read in a library set up for alpha chains, and its size says little. The rearrangement links TRBV5-1 to TRBJ2-2; TRBD1 might be the D (6 bases). Per the germline V gene, CDR1 is SGHRS and CDR2 is YFSETQ. The CDR3 runs 15 residues. V lost 5 bases and J lost 0, with 11 bases in between. CDR3 protein: CASRKDSANTGELFF. As DNA, the CDR3 is TGCGCCAGCAGAAAGGACAGCGCGAACACCGGGGAGCTGTTTTTT.

In the case of this clonotype: The junction differs from germline at one of its ends, possibly a read error. The library was prepared for alpha chains; this beta chain is a stray read, so its frequency means little. The J gene is TRBJ2-5, the V gene TRBV7-9; 8 nucleotides match TRBD1. The CDR3 has 14 amino acids. The germline gives CDR1 SEHNR, CDR2 FQNEAQ (reference sequence). The chain's CDR3 is CTSSFATGGETQYF. The CDR3 DNA reads as TGTACCAGCAGCTTTGCTACAGGGGGAGAGACCCAGTACTTC.

Concerning this clonotype: Since it is a stray read in a library aimed at alpha chains, this beta chain has a size that is not meaningful. The chain combines TRBV20-1 with TRBJ2-3; 10 nucleotides agree with TRBD1. V shed 8 bases and J 4 bases; nucleotides not matched to a gene: 6. There are 13 residues in the CDR3. From germline, CDR1 is DFQATT and CDR2 SNEGSKA (reference sequence). Written as DNA, the CDR3 is TGCAGTCCAGACAGGGGGCGCCCAGATACGCAGTATTTT. Protein product: CSPDRGRPDTQYF.

This clonotype is medium-sized by share. Found in a library prepared for alpha chains, this beta chain is an off-target read, and its abundance has little meaning. This chain uses TRBV6-6 with TRBJ1-6; D remains unclear. This CDR3 is 16 amino acids long. Trimming stripped 5 bases from V and 5 bases from J, with 16 bases between. Germline CDR1 is MNHNY and CDR2 is SVGAGI (reference sequence). The CDR3 coding sequence is TGTGCCAGCAGTACCCGGGTATGGGCCGATAATTCACCCCTCCACTTT. It codes for CASSTRVWADNSPLHF.

This clonotype was found many times. This beta chain is a stray read from a library made for alpha chains; its abundance is not meaningful. This chain uses TRBV5-4 with TRBJ2-7, with D unresolved. Germline V gene sequence: CDR1 SGHNT, CDR2 YYREEE (reference sequence). The V gene lost 0 bases and the J gene lost 6 bases, with 10 bases spanning the gap. The CDR3 is 13 amino acids. CDR3 bases: TGTGCCAGCAGCTTGGACGGCCTCGGCGAGCAGTACTTC. Translation gives CASSLDGLGEQYF.

This clonotype was seen repeatedly, ten times or more. As an off-target read in a library built for alpha chains, this beta chain has a frequency of little significance. CDR3 coding DNA: TGCAGTGCTTGGGGGGGGAATGAGCAGTTCTTC. Its translation is CSAWGGNEQFF. The chain recombines TRBV20-1 with TRBJ2-1, with 7 positions matching TRBD2. Germline V lookup: CDR1 DFQATT, CDR2 SNEGSKA (reference sequence). Trimming at V came to 5 bases and at J to 7 bases, leaving 2 bases not matched to a gene. CDR3 length: 11 amino acids.

There are many counts of this clonotype. This beta chain slipped into a library made for alpha chains as a stray read, so its size is not meaningful. The chain recombines TRBV7-2 with TRBJ1-1; TRBD1 might be the D (5 bases). Germline-derived CDR1 and CDR2 are SGHTA and FQGNSA. The CDR3 is made up of 13 amino acids. V lost 1 base, J lost 5 bases, and 8 bases lay in between. The CDR3 loop is CASSLVAGTEAFF. The CDR3 coding sequence is TGTGCCAGCAGCTTAGTCGCAGGGACTGAAGCTTTCTTT. Drawing the rest from reference TRBV7-2 and TRBJ1-1, the complete variable domain is GAGVSQSPSNKVTEKGKDVELRCDPISGHTALYWYRQSLGQGLEFLIYFQGNSAPDKSGLPSDRFSAERTGGSVSTLTIQRTQQEDSAVYLCASSLVAGTEAFFGQGTRLTVV.

This clonotype showed up many times. This beta chain turned up in a library designed for alpha chains; as an off-target read, its abundance says little. V usage is TRBV21-1 and J usage is TRBJ2-7; no check of the table's D call, TRBD2, against the DNA was made. TRBV21-1 is shown as a pseudogene. This CDR3 contains 13 residues. The CDR3 spells CASNTSGRYEQYF. The CDR3 bases are TGTGCCAGCAATACTAGCGGGAGATACGAGCAGTACTTC.

This clonotype was counted ten times or more. This beta chain is an off-target read within a library intended for alpha chains, so its frequency means little. The chain joins TRBV5-5 to TRBJ2-7, with TRBD1 matching 7 bases. Germline V gene lookup returns CDR1 SGHKS and CDR2 YYEKEE (reference sequence). V lost 4 bases and J lost 1; bases outside the gene matches: 11. The CDR3 has 16 amino acids. This CDR3 reads CASSAGSTGFSYEQYF. In DNA form, the CDR3 reads TGTGCCAGCAGCGCTGGTTCGACAGGGTTTTCCTACGAGCAGTACTTC.

In its sample, this clonotype was seen many times. The library was built for alpha chains, so this beta chain is an off-target read and its size means little. The chain joins TRBV20-1 to TRBJ1-1, with D hard to call. V shed 4 bases and J shed 1 base, with 10 bases lying between them. Germline CDR1 reads DFQATT; CDR2 reads SNEGSKA (reference sequence). The CDR3 is 13 amino acids. The CDR3 protein is CSAKVGRNTEAFF. The CDR3 DNA sequence: TGCAGTGCTAAAGTTGGCAGGAACACTGAAGCTTTCTTT.

This clonotype is medium-sized in the sample. In a library made to pick up alpha chains, this beta chain is a stray read with a size that means little. The J gene is TRBJ2-5, the V gene TRBV7-9; TRBD2 is a possible D gene (5 bases). V dropped 5 bases and J dropped 7 bases, with 17 bases sitting between them. The CDR3 totals 14 residues. The germline CDR1 and CDR2 sequences are SEHNR and FQNEAQ (reference sequence). In DNA form, the CDR3 reads TGTGCCAGCAGCCGCCGAGGGCCTTCGGGGACCCAGTACTTC. Translation gives CASSRRGPSGTQYF. The complete variable domain, with remaining parts taken from reference TRBV7-9 and TRBJ2-5, reads DTGVSQNPRHKITKRGQNVTFRCDPISEHNRLYWYRQTLGQGPEFLTYFQNEAQLEKSRLLSDRFSAERPKGSFSTLEIQRTEQGDSAMYLCASSRRGPSGTQYFGPGTRLLVL.